A selection of T cell receptor beta chains follows, all from one sample in a study of TIL therapy for anti-PD-1-resistant metastatic lung cancer. Only in-frame clones appear in the TCRdb table, and some are missing; sequencing was by immunoSEQ multiplex PCR. The sample lists under 100,000 clones, 50% to 70% seen once, with about 10% in the top ten. The sequences come from tumor tissue, collected at baseline. The receptor set was obtained from a person aged 25 to 85 with non-small cell lung cancer. Both conserved end residues are part of each CDR3. The order of the fields is J gene, clone size, V gene, D gene, CDR3 protein, CDR3 DNA. A D gene is named only where the DNA matches it firmly. The listing skips clone size in some rows; elsewhere it reads once, few, many or a size class.

TRBJ1-1 NA TRBV3-1/TRBV3-2 NA CASSVSGAVTEAFF TGTGCCAGCAGCGTTTCGGGGGCCGTCACTGAAGCTTTCTTT
TRBJ1-6 NA TRBV9 NA CASSVGGRQSPLHF TGTGCCAGCAGCGTAGGGGGAAGGCAGTCACCCCTCCACTTT
TRBJ1-4 once TRBV28 TRBD1 CASSPQGTNEKLFF TGTGCCAGCAGTCCACAGGGGACTAATGAAAAACTGTTTTTT
TRBJ2-1 NA TRBV6-5 NA CASSYQATVYNEQFF TGTGCCAGCAGTTACCAGGCAACAGTCTACAATGAGCAGTTCTTC
TRBJ1-1 NA TRBV6-2/TRBV6-3 NA CASSYPIPEAFF TGTGCCAGCAGTTACCCAATTCCTGAAGCTTTCTTT
TRBJ1-1 NA TRBV19 NA CASSIHPGPLGNTEAFF TGTGCCAGTAGTATACACCCGGGCCCCCTAGGGAACACTGAAGCTTTCTTT
TRBJ2-5 few TRBV18 NA CASSGQLGLETQYF TGTGCCAGCTCCGGACAGTTAGGCTTGGAGACCCAGTACTTC
TRBJ1-4 few TRBV30 NA CAWSFFSARKLFF TGTGCCTGGAGTTTCTTTTCTGCGAGGAAACTGTTTTTT
TRBJ2-5 many TRBV6-2/TRBV6-3 NA CASSRQNNQETQYF TGTGCCAGCAGTCGCCAGAATAATCAAGAGACCCAGTACTTC
TRBJ1-6 NA TRBV28 NA CASSFRGALIYSPLHF TGTGCCAGCAGTTTCCGGGGGGCGCTAATTTATTCACCCCTCCACTTT
TRBJ2-6 NA TRBV6-5 NA CASSYAGSGANVLTF TGTGCCAGCAGTTACGCCGGCTCTGGGGCCAACGTCCTGACTTTC
TRBJ2-5 NA TRBV5-1 TRBD1 CASSSLQGATETQYF TGCGCCAGCAGCTCACTACAGGGGGCCACGGAGACCCAGTACTTC
TRBJ2-7 NA TRBV5-1 TRBD1 CASSRSTGLTDEQYF TGCGCCAGCAGTCGTTCGACAGGGTTAACAGACGAGCAGTACTTC
TRBJ2-3 NA TRBV6-4 NA CASSASPGIGTQYF TGTGCCAGCAGTGCCTCGCCGGGGATCGGTACGCAGTATTTT
TRBJ1-2 once TRBV27 TRBD1 CASSSRGLNYGYTF TGTGCCAGCAGTTCCAGGGGGCTTAACTATGGCTACACCTTC
TRBJ1-6 NA TRBV7-9 TRBD1 CASSSPGQKNSPLHF TGTGCCAGCAGCTCCCCGGGACAGAAAAATTCACCCCTCCACTTT
TRBJ1-1 NA TRBV28 TRBD1 CASSPRDRGNTEAFF TGTGCCAGCAGTCCAAGAGACAGGGGGAACACTGAAGCTTTCTTT
TRBJ1-4 few TRBV6-2/TRBV6-3 NA CASSWGSNYEKLFF TGTGCCAGCAGTTGGGGCAGCAACTATGAAAAACTGTTTTTT
TRBJ1-5 NA TRBV6-5 NA CATHKGDGQPQHF TGTGCCACCCATAAGGGGGATGGTCAGCCCCAGCATTTT
TRBJ2-3 NA TRBV2 NA CASSEGAPTDTQYF TGTGCCAGCAGTGAAGGGGCCCCCACAGATACGCAGTATTTT
TRBJ2-5 few TRBV19 NA CASTPRVGETQYF TGTGCCAGTACCCCCAGGGTGGGGGAGACCCAGTACTTC
TRBJ2-1 NA TRBV10-3 NA CAISDQGGRRNEQFF TGTGCCATCAGTGATCAGGGGGGCCGGAGAAATGAGCAGTTCTTC
TRBJ1-5 few TRBV27 NA CASSLDARVGNQPQHF TGTGCCAGCAGTTTAGACGCACGGGTTGGCAATCAGCCCCAGCATTTT
TRBJ1-1 NA TRBV19 NA CASKGSTGRNTEAFF TGTGCCAGTAAGGGGAGTACGGGGAGAAACACTGAAGCTTTCTTT